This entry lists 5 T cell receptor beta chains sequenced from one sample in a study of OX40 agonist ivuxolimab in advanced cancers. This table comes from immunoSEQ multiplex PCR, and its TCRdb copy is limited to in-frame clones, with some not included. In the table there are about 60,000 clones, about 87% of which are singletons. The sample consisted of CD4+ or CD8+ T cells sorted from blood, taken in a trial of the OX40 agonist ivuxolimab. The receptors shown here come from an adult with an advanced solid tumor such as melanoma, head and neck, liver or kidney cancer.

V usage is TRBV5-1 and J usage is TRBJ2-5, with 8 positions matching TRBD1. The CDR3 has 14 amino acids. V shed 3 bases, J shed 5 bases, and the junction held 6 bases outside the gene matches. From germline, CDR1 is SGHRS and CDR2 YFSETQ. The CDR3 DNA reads TGCGCCAGCAGCTCCGGACAGGGCCAGGAGACCCAGTACTTC. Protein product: CASSSGQGQETQYF.

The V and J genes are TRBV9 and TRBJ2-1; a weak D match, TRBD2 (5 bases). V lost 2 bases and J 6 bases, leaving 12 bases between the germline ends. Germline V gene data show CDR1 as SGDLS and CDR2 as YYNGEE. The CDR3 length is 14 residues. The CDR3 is CASSVRRIGNEQFF. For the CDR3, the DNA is TGTGCCAGCAGCGTTCGGAGGATTGGCAATGAGCAGTTCTTC.

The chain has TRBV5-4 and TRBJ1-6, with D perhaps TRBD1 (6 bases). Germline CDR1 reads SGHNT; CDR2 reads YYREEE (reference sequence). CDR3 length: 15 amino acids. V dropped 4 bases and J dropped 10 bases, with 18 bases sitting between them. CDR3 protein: CASSAVQGLGSPLHF. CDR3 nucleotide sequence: TGTGCCAGCAGCGCGGTTCAGGGGTTAGGATCACCCCTCCACTTT.

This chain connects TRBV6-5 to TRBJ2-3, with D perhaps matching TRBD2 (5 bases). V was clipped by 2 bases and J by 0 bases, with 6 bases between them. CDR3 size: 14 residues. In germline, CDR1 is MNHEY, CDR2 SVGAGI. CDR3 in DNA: TGTGCCAGCAGTTACGGCGGGAGCACAGATACGCAGTATTTT. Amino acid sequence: CASSYGGSTDTQYF.

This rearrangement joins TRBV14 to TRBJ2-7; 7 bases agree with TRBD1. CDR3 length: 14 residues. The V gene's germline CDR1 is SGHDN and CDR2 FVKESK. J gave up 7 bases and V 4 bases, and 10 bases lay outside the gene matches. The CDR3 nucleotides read TGTGCCAGCAGCCGATCGCTAGGGGGCGGGGAGCAGTACTTC. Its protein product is CASSRSLGGGEQYF.